This T cell receptor (beta chain) was recorded in a study of T cell responses to AZD1222 COVID-19 vaccine. Regarding the study as a whole: Repertoires were sampled only after the peak T cell response. There were vaccine-associated CD4 TCRs across spike, dominant at 160-218 and 743-854. Mostly white British, mostly female donors; authors suggested clonal diversity may be underestimated.

Some clones are missing from TCRdb's copy, which holds only in-frame ones; the method was immunoSEQ multiplex PCR. This repertoire shows some 190,000 clones, about nine tenths found once; its top ten account for around 2%. About this clone itself: What it recognizes is unknown.

Trimming pared 3 bases from V and 1 base from J, leaving 9 bases between. CDR3 length: 14 residues. The germline V gene encodes CDR1 MNHEY and CDR2 SMNVEV (reference sequence). The source is an adult who received the AZD1222 COVID-19 vaccine. The source was peripheral blood, collected 28 days after the second AZD1222 dose. V usage is TRBV27 and J usage is TRBJ1-1; no reliable D call. The DNA for the CDR3 is TGTGCCAGCAGTTTTCGGGAGGGGAACACTGAAGCTTTCTTT. This encodes CASSFREGNTEAFF.